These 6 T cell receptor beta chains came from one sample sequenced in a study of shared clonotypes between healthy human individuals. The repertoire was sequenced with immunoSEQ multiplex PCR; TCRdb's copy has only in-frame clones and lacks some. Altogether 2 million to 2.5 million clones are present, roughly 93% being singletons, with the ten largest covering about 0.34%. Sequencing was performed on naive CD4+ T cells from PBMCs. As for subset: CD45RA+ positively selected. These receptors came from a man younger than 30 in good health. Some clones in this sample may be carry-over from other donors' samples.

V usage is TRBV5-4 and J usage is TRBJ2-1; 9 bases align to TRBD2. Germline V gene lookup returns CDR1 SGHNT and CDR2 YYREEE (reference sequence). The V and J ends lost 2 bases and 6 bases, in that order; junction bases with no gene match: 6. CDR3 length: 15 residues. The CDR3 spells CASSFSGGRVNEQFF. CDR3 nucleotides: TGTGCCAGCAGCTTTTCTGGCGGGAGGGTCAATGAGCAGTTCTTC.

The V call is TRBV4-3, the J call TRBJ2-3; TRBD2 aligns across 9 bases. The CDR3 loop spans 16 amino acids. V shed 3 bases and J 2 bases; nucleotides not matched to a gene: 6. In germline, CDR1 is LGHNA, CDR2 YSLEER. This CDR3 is CASSHGSGGNTDTQYF. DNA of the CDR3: TGCGCCAGCAGCCATGGTAGCGGGGGTAACACAGATACGCAGTATTTT.

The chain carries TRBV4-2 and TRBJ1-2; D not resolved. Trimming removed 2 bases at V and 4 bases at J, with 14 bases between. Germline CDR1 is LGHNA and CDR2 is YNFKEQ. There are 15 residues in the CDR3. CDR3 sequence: CASSQSLAGIYGYTF. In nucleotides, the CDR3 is TGTGCCAGCAGCCAAAGCTTAGCCGGGATCTATGGCTACACCTTC.

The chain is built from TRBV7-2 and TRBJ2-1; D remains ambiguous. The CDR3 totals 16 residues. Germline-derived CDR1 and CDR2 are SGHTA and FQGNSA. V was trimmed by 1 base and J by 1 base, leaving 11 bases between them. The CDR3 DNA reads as TGTGCCAGCAGCTTAGGGGTAGAGCATTCCTACAATGAGCAGTTCTTC. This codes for CASSLGVEHSYNEQFF.

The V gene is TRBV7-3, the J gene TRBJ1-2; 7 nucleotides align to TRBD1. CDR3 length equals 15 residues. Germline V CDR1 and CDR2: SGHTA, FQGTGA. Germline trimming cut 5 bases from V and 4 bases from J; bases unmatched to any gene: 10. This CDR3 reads CASSPRQGVAYGYTF. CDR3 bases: TGTGCCAGCAGCCCCCGACAGGGTGTAGCCTATGGCTACACCTTC.

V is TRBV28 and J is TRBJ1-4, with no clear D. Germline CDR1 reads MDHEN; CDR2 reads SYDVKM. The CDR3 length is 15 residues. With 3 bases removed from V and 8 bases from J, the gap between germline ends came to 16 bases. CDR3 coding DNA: TGTGCCAGCAGTTTTACCACGGGATTACTGGAAAAACTGTTTTTT. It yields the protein CASSFTTGLLEKLFF.